This T cell receptor beta chain emerged from a study of control samples from healthy donors and cancer patients (dated by TCRdb to about 2020). Library construction relied on the immunoSEQ multiplex PCR assay. The table was pulled from immuneACCESS by TCRdb, which kept in-frame rearrangements only. Such tables lose some clones; where checked, under half of the loss comes from unresolved V genes, and the rest has no known cause. A total of over 100,000 clones appear in this sample, more than 80% of them only once. Together, the top ten hold 2% to 3% of the sample. The CDR3 runs 13 residues from the cysteine to the phenylalanine. Kept here is only the CDR3 DNA, which spans 39 bases and is read in frame from base 1. CDR1 and CDR2 are drawn from the germline V gene: SGHRS, YFSETQ. After removal of 0 bases from V and 13 bases from J, the junction retains 7 bases not matched to a gene. About this clone: Its antigen target is currently unknown. The record has no base qualities; no much larger clone is one base away.

The sample was blood. The rearrangement combines TRBV5-1 with TRBJ1-5; 7 junctional bases match TRBD1. The clonotype originates from a middle-aged man in good health. The DNA sequence follows: TGCGCCAGCAGCTTGGCCGTCGGGACAGATCAGCATTTT. It translates as CASSLAVGTDQHF.